The 24 T cell receptor beta chains below come from one sample, sequenced in a study of blood T cell repertoires in COVID-19. Profiling relied on immunoSEQ multiplex PCR, and the TCRdb table lists in-frame clones only, not all of them. This sample carries 220,000 or so clones, 75% to 90% of them seen once, and the ten largest clones take about 1%. The sequenced sample consisted of PBMCs or T cells enriched from blood (not recorded which). The receptor source for this set is a man in his forties or fifties who had been exposed to COVID-19.

The chain has TRBV19 and TRBJ1-5; D gene uncertain. The germline CDR1 and CDR2 sequences are LNHDA and SQIVND (reference sequence). V shed 5 bases and J shed 7 bases, with 21 bases lying between them. The CDR3 covers 16 residues. The CDR3 nucleotides read TGTGCCAGTAGTCCCCTGTCAACAGCAGTCGACCAGCCCCAGCATTTT. This translates into CASSPLSTAVDQPQHF.

This chain uses TRBV12-3 or TRBV12-4 with TRBJ1-2; 7 bases map to TRBD1. The CDR3 spans 13 residues. V dropped 5 bases and J dropped 8; count of bases not matched to a gene: 8. Written as DNA, the CDR3 is TGTGCCAGCAGTCAGTTGACAGGGTACGGCTACACCTTC. Translating gives CASSQLTGYGYTF.

This chain links TRBV5-6 with TRBJ1-1, with TRBD1 matching 9 bases. The CDR3 sequence is 15 residues long. Trimming removed 4 bases from V and 4 bases from J; junction bases left unmatched: 8. Germline values: CDR1 SGHDT, CDR2 YYEEEE. CDR3 sequence reads: CASSQIDRGGTEAFF. CDR3 coding DNA: TGTGCCAGCAGCCAAATCGACAGGGGGGGCACTGAAGCTTTCTTT.

This rearrangement joins TRBV15 to TRBJ1-5; TRBD1 might be the D (5 bases). The CDR3 loop spans 14 amino acids. The germline V gene encodes CDR1 LNHNV and CDR2 YYDKDF (reference sequence). Trimming stripped 6 bases from V and 6 bases from J, with 15 bases between. The CDR3 DNA reads as TGTGCCACCAGTACAGGATTCGGTCTTCAGCCCCAGCATTTT. Amino acid sequence: CATSTGFGLQPQHF.

This chain links TRBV7-2 with TRBJ2-7; D is uncertain. V was trimmed by 1 base and J by 4 bases, leaving 5 bases between them. From germline, CDR1 is SGHTA and CDR2 FQGNSA. The CDR3 runs 12 residues. The DNA of the CDR3 is TGTGCCAGCAGCTTAGGGGCGTACGAGCAGTACGTC. It is translated as CASSLGAYEQYV.

The genes are TRBV12-3 or TRBV12-4 and TRBJ2-5; D may be TRBD1 (6 bases). CDR3 length equals 12 residues. With 6 bases removed from V and 7 bases from J, the gap between germline ends came to 12 bases. The CDR3 coding sequence is TGTGCCAGCAGACAGGGATCCGGGACCCAGTACTTC. Its translation: CASRQGSGTQYF.

The chain recombines TRBV12-3 or TRBV12-4 with TRBJ2-1; tentatively, D is TRBD2 (6 bases). This CDR3 is 13 amino acids long. Trimming left V 6 bases short and J 10 bases short, with 16 bases between. In DNA, the CDR3 is TGTGCCAGCAGGTTGCGGACTACCGCGGAGCAGTTCTTC. Translation: CASRLRTTAEQFF.

Concerning this clone: The germline gene is not matched at one end of the junction; a read error may be the cause. V is TRBV7-7 and J is TRBJ2-1; TRBD2 agrees at 11 bases. Germline lookup yields CDR1 SSHAT and CDR2 FNYEAQ (reference sequence). The CDR3 length is 17 residues. For the CDR3, the DNA is TGTGCTAGCAGCCAACACCCTACTAGCGGGAGAAGCTATGAGCAGTTCTTC. Translating gives CASSQHPTSGRSYEQFF. The full variable domain, with the rest looked up from reference TRBV7-7 and TRBJ2-1, is GAGVSQSPRYKVTKRGQDVTLRCDPISSHATLYWYQQALGQGPEFLTYFNYEAQPDKSGLPSDRFSAERPEGSISTLTIQRTEQRDSAMYRCASSQHPTSGRSYEQFFGPGTRLTVL.

This clone was observed once. The chain links TRBV2 to TRBJ1-2, with D unclear. There are 13 residues in the CDR3. CDR1 is SNHLY and CDR2 is FYNNEI in the germline V gene. The V end lost 4 bases, the J end lost 8 bases, and 14 bases lay between the germline ends. CDR3 in DNA: TGTGCCAGCAGTGTTTTTGGATCTAGGGGCTACACCTTC. Amino acid sequence: CASSVFGSRGYTF.

The V and J genes are TRBV24-1 and TRBJ2-1, with 10 bases that match TRBD2. The CDR3 sequence is 15 residues long. CDR1 is KGHDR, CDR2 SFDVKD, per germline. V was clipped by 7 bases and J by 0 bases; unmatched bases: 2. Here the CDR3 reads CATRASGSSYNEQFF. The CDR3 DNA reads TGTGCCACCAGAGCTAGCGGGAGCTCCTACAATGAGCAGTTCTTC.

This clone was seen only once. This chain links TRBV5-6 with TRBJ2-4; the D gene is possibly TRBD2 (6 bases). This CDR3 has 18 amino acids. The ends were cut back, 4 bases at V and 8 bases at J, with 28 bases in the middle. CDR1 SGHDT and CDR2 YYEEEE come from the germline V gene. Written as DNA, the CDR3 is TGTGCCAGCAGCCCAAGACCCTTCGTGAGGGAGGATGGGGACATTCAGTACTTC. The encoded protein is CASSPRPFVREDGDIQYF. Full variable domain (outside the CDR3, taken from reference TRBV5-6 and TRBJ2-4): DAGVTQSPTHLIKTRGQQVTLRCSPKSGHDTVSWYQQALGQGPQFIFQYYEEEERQRGNFPDRFSGHQFPNYSSELNVNALLLGDSALYLCASSPRPFVREDGDIQYFGAGTRLSVL.

Worth noting for this clone: The sample contains more than one DNA sequence encoding this CDR3. The V and J genes are TRBV27 and TRBJ2-1, with 7 bases that match TRBD2. The CDR3 spans 15 residues. Per the germline V gene, CDR1 is MNHEY and CDR2 is SMNVEV (reference sequence). Losses at the gene ends were 0 bases for V and 3 bases for J; bases not matched to a gene: 2. The CDR3 region is CASSLSASGYNEQFF. The CDR3 coding sequence is TGTGCCAGCAGTTTATCGGCTAGCGGCTACAATGAGCAGTTCTTC.

This chain connects TRBV7-8 to TRBJ2-7; 7 bases are shared with TRBD1. Trimming cost V 6 bases and J 0 bases; bases outside gene matches: 5. The germline V gene has CDR1 SGHVS and CDR2 FQNEAQ. This CDR3 has 14 amino acids. This CDR3 reads CASSWDSLSYEQYF. The DNA of the CDR3 is TGTGCCAGCAGTTGGGACAGCCTCTCCTACGAGCAGTACTTC.

The gene calls are TRBV4-2 and TRBJ2-3; 11 positions match TRBD2. Germline V CDR1 and CDR2: LGHNA, YNFKEQ. This CDR3 is built from 16 residues. V was pared by 4 bases and J by 3 bases, with 6 bases of the junction left unmatched. Here the CDR3 reads CASSPYGTSGTDTQYF. The CDR3 DNA reads TGTGCCAGCAGCCCTTACGGGACTAGCGGTACAGATACGCAGTATTTT.

This clone has only a few counts. The chain has TRBV27 and TRBJ1-2; 8 bases are shared with TRBD1. V shed 4 bases and J 8 bases; nucleotides not matched to a gene: 6. Germline V gene data show CDR1 as MNHEY and CDR2 as SMNVEV (reference sequence). CDR3 length equals 13 residues. The DNA of the CDR3 is TGTGCCAGCAGTTCGGGACAGGTTCGGGGCTACACCTTC. This sequence encodes CASSSGQVRGYTF.

The genes are TRBV6-5 and TRBJ1-2; TRBD1 is a possible D gene (5 bases). The CDR3 contains 12 residues. The germline V gene encodes CDR1 MNHEY and CDR2 SVGAGI. Between the trimmed V and J ends, which lost 6 bases and 3 bases, there was a span of 8 bases. The CDR3 coding sequence is TGTGCCAGCAGCTCACAGGACTATGGCTACACCTTC. Its translation is CASSSQDYGYTF.

The genes are TRBV27 and TRBJ1-5, with D perhaps TRBD1 (5 bases). The V and J ends lost 1 base and 3 bases respectively, with 16 bases between them. The CDR3 runs to 17 residues. Germline V gene sequence: CDR1 MNHEY, CDR2 SMNVEV (reference sequence). The CDR3 loop is CASSLYRGGATNQPQHF. CDR3 DNA: TGTGCCAGCAGTTTATACCGGGGCGGGGCTACCAATCAGCCCCAGCATTTT.

This clone was seen a handful of times. The gene calls are TRBV6-5 and TRBJ2-1; weak D call: TRBD1 (5 bases). The CDR3 covers 14 residues. The V gene's germline CDR1 is MNHEY and CDR2 SVGAGI. Trimming removed 7 bases from V and 7 bases from J, with 17 bases in between. CDR3 protein: CASTIGQGGNEQFF. The CDR3 region has the DNA TGTGCCAGCACGATCGGCCAGGGTGGGAATGAGCAGTTCTTC.

CDR3 DNA sequence: TGTGCCAGCAACGAACAGGGAATTCACTATGGCTACACCTTC. Translating it yields CASNEQGIHYGYTF. This rearrangement joins TRBV7-2 to TRBJ1-2; perhaps TRBD1 as D (6 bases). Deletions cut 7 bases from V and 3 bases from J, with 15 bases between. CDR3 size: 14 residues. Germline V gives CDR1 SGHTA, CDR2 FQGNSA.

This rearrangement joins TRBV10-3 to TRBJ1-1; D not resolved. The germline V gene encodes CDR1 ENHRY and CDR2 SYGVKD. Trimming pared 3 bases from V and 11 bases from J, leaving 13 bases between. The CDR3 covers 12 residues. The CDR3 protein is CAISDSLGSAFF. The CDR3 DNA reads TGTGCCATCAGTGATTCTCTGGGGAGCGCTTTCTTT.

CDR3 loop: CASSRDMDTEAFF. The DNA of the CDR3 is TGTGCCAGCAGCCGGGATATGGACACTGAAGCTTTCTTT. This chain joins TRBV2 and TRBJ1-1, with unresolved D. The CDR3 has 13 amino acids. The V and J ends lost 6 bases and 3 bases respectively, with 11 bases between them. CDR1 is SNHLY, CDR2 FYNNEI, per germline.

The rearrangement uses TRBV11-3 and TRBJ1-4; no clear D. CDR3 length: 17 amino acids. The V end lost 1 base, the J end lost 4 bases, and 16 bases lay between the germline ends. Germline V lookup: CDR1 SGHNT, CDR2 YENEEA. Written as DNA, the CDR3 is TGTGCCAGCAGCTTAGGGCCGGGATGGGCCGATAATGAAAAACTGTTTTTT. As protein: CASSLGPGWADNEKLFF.

The V gene is TRBV28, the J gene TRBJ2-7, with TRBD1 matching over 9 bases. The CDR3 consists of 14 residues. Trimming took 10 bases from V and 3 from J; bases not matched to a gene: 10. Looked up from germline, CDR1 is MDHEN and CDR2 is SYDVKM. As DNA, the CDR3 is TGTGCCATCGGGGGCGGACAGGGGAACTACGAGCAGTACGTC. Amino acids: CAIGGGQGNYEQYV.

This clone was seen once. CDR3 DNA: TGTGCCAGCTCACCGGGGTTAGCGGAGTTAAATGAGCAGTTCTTC. Translated, it gives CASSPGLAELNEQFF. The rearrangement uses TRBV18 and TRBJ2-1; tentative D call: TRBD2 (6 bases). The germline V and J ends were trimmed by 3 bases and 7 bases, with 16 bases remaining between them. CDR1 is KGHSH and CDR2 is LQKENI in the germline V gene. There are 15 residues in the CDR3.